The next 7 T cell receptor beta chains were all read from a single sample in a study of blood T cell repertoires in COVID-19 (dated by TCRdb to about 2020). Receptors were amplified or captured by the immunoSEQ multiplex PCR assay. Sourced from immuneACCESS, this table was stored by TCRdb with only in-frame sequences that have V and J called. A share of the clones is absent; for the studies checked, an unresolved V gene accounts for under half, and the remainder has no known explanation. The sample yields some 87,000 clones; under 85% were counted once. About 24% of the sample is in the top ten clones. The sample was peripheral blood. Receptors originate from a human donor in a cohort sampled during active COVID-19.

This chain links TRBV5-4 with TRBJ2-7, with 11 bases fitting TRBD2. The junction had 5 bases not matched to a gene; V was cut back by 5 bases and J by 4 bases. This CDR3 is 14 amino acids long. CDR1 is SGHNT, CDR2 YYREEE, per germline (reference sequence). CDR3 protein: CASSIGTSGYEQYF. In DNA, the CDR3 is TGTGCCAGCAGTATTGGGACTAGCGGTTACGAGCAGTACTTC.

The chain has TRBV10-2 and TRBJ2-2, with TRBD1 matching 7 bases. Trimming cost V 3 bases and J 4 bases; bases outside gene matches: 14. The CDR3 spans 18 residues. Germline V gene lookup returns CDR1 WSHSY and CDR2 SAAADI. In nucleotides, the CDR3 is TGCGCCAGCAGTGAACGAGGGGGCCGCCTTTCGAGCACCGGGGAGCTGTTTTTT. This sequence encodes CASSERGGRLSSTGELFF.

This chain links TRBV5-1 with TRBJ2-2; TRBD1 matches at 8 bases. Germline CDR1 reads SGHRS; CDR2 reads YFSETQ. The CDR3 is 16 residues long. With 5 bases clipped from V and 0 bases from J, the junction kept 6 bases outside the gene matches. CDR3 DNA sequence: TGCGCCAGCAGAATTGGACAGGGCACGAACACCGGGGAGCTGTTTTTT. It specifies CASRIGQGTNTGELFF.

The chain couples TRBV27 to TRBJ2-3; no clear D gene. CDR1 MNHEY and CDR2 SMNVEV come from the germline V gene (reference sequence). This CDR3 contains 15 residues. V was pared by 4 bases and J by 3 bases, with 14 bases between. This chain's CDR3 is CASSSSISHTDTQYF. The CDR3 region has the DNA TGTGCCAGCAGTTCATCAATCAGTCATACAGATACGCAGTATTTT.

This chain links TRBV4-1 with TRBJ1-2; a possible D gene is TRBD1 (6 bases). CDR3 size: 18 residues. The V and J ends lost 4 bases and 4 bases respectively, with 25 bases between them. Germline V gene data show CDR1 as MGHRA and CDR2 as YSYEKL. The CDR3 DNA reads TGCGCCAGCAGCCCGCGAAGTTCAACTCAGGGGCGAGCCTATGGCTACACCTTC. It encodes CASSPRSSTQGRAYGYTF.

The table lists this clone with a few counts. The chain links TRBV7-2 to TRBJ1-6; 8 bases agree with TRBD1. The CDR3 length is 13 residues. V was clipped by 7 bases and J by 8 bases; unmatched bases: 4. The V gene's germline CDR1 is SGHTA and CDR2 FQGNSA. The CDR3 region has the DNA TGTGCCAGCACCACGGACAGGGATTCACCCCTCCACTTT. It translates to CASTTDRDSPLHF.

The chain carries TRBV19 and TRBJ1-2, with D perhaps matching TRBD1 (6 bases). V was clipped by 5 bases and J by 0 bases, with 16 bases between them. The germline V gene has CDR1 LNHDA and CDR2 SQIVND (reference sequence). The CDR3 length is 16 residues. The CDR3 here is CASSVKQGLANYGYTF. CDR3 DNA: TGTGCCAGTAGTGTAAAACAGGGATTAGCTAACTATGGCTACACCTTC.